Below, 26 T cell receptor beta chains from the same sample are listed, as sequenced in a study of shared clonotypes between healthy human individuals. Measured with immunoSEQ multiplex PCR; TCRdb has only the in-frame clones, and not every one. The sample carries 2 million to 2.5 million clones, about 90% recorded once. The specimen sequenced was naive CD4+ T cells from PBMCs. Subset reported: CD45RA+ positively selected. These TCRs come from a man between 18 and 35 years old in good health. Some clones in this sample may be carry-over from other donors' samples.

The chain links TRBV4-1 to TRBJ2-7, with D possibly TRBD1 on 5 matching bases. The CDR3 totals 14 residues. Germline CDR1 is MGHRA and CDR2 is YSYEKL. Trimming pared 0 bases from V and 6 bases from J, leaving 12 bases between. DNA of the CDR3: TGCGCCAGCAGCCAAGAAGTAATGGGGCGCGAGCAGTACTTC. This translates into CASSQEVMGREQYF.

V is TRBV30 and J is TRBJ1-2; D remains unclear. The germline CDR1 and CDR2 sequences are GTSNPN and SVGIG (reference sequence). The CDR3 totals 12 residues. Trimming pared 7 bases from V and 5 bases from J, leaving 14 bases between. The CDR3 sequence: CALRGRSYGYTF. CDR3 DNA sequence: TGTGCCTTGCGAGGGAGATCTTATGGCTACACCTTC.

On this clone itself: Distinct nucleotide sequences in the sample also encode this CDR3. The genes are TRBV5-1 and TRBJ1-3, with 8 bases aligning to TRBD1. In germline, CDR1 is SGHRS, CDR2 YFSETQ. The trim removed 2 bases at V and 0 bases at J, leaving 1 base unmatched. This CDR3 is built from 15 residues. The DNA for the CDR3 is TGCGCCAGCAGCTTCACAGGGGGCTCTGGAAACACCATATATTTT. It translates to CASSFTGGSGNTIYF.

The rearrangement links TRBV4-1 to TRBJ2-3; D could derive from TRBD1 or TRBD2 (6 bases each). V lost 4 bases and J 3 bases, leaving 11 bases between the germline ends. Germline values: CDR1 MGHRA, CDR2 YSYEKL. There are 14 residues in the CDR3. The CDR3 DNA sequence: TGCGCCAGCAGCCTGGAAGGGGGGACAGATACGCAGTATTTT. Its protein product is CASSLEGGTDTQYF.

The chain recombines TRBV7-2 with TRBJ2-7, with 16 bases fitting TRBD2. With 5 bases clipped from V and 4 bases from J, the junction kept 8 bases outside the gene matches. Germline V CDR1 and CDR2: SGHTA, FQGNSA. The CDR3 is 17 amino acids. CDR3 DNA sequence: TGTGCCAGCAGCGCCGGGACTAGCGGGAGGGCCAGGTACGAGCAGTACTTC. Its translation is CASSAGTSGRARYEQYF. Filled out from reference TRBV7-2 and TRBJ2-7, the complete variable domain reads GAGVSQSPSNKVTEKGKDVELRCDPISGHTALYWYRQSLGQGLEFLIYFQGNSAPDKSGLPSDRFSAERTGGSVSTLTIQRTQQEDSAVYLCASSAGTSGRARYEQYFGPGTRLTVT.

As concerns this clone: A much more abundant neighbour one base away suggests this may be a read error. Additional DNA sequences in this sample encode the identical CDR3. The CDR3 is CASSLEVNTEAFF. DNA for the CDR3: TGTGCCAGCAGCTTAGAGGTGAACACTGAAGCTTTCTTT. J is TRBJ1-1 and V is TRBV5-4; D gene unclear. The CDR3 consists of 13 residues. Germline V gives CDR1 SGHNT, CDR2 YYREEE (reference sequence). Between the trimmed V and J ends, which lost 2 bases and 0 bases, there was a span of 5 bases.

The chain has TRBV9 and TRBJ1-1; D is unresolved. Deletions cut 0 bases from V and 0 bases from J, with 12 bases between. Germline-derived CDR1 and CDR2 are SGDLS and YYNGEE. The CDR3 extends over 16 amino acids. The CDR3 DNA reads TGTGCCAGCAGCGTAGTAACCGGTTCGATGAACACTGAAGCTTTCTTT. It codes for CASSVVTGSMNTEAFF. The complete variable domain, with remaining parts taken from reference TRBV9 and TRBJ1-1, reads DSGVTQTPKHLITATGQRVTLRCSPRSGDLSVYWYQQSLDQGLQFLIQYYNGEERAKGNILERFSAQQFPDLHSELNLSSLELGDSALYFCASSVVTGSMNTEAFFGQGTRLTVV.

This clone was found once. The V and J genes are TRBV27 and TRBJ2-7, with TRBD2 matching over 9 bases. The CDR3 runs 13 residues. The V gene's germline CDR1 is MNHEY and CDR2 SMNVEV (reference sequence). Germline trimming cut 5 bases from V and 7 bases from J; bases unmatched to any gene: 6. The CDR3 here is CASSAGLAREQYF. DNA of the CDR3: TGTGCCAGCAGTGCTGGACTAGCGAGGGAGCAGTACTTC.

The chain couples TRBV7-9 to TRBJ2-7; 9 bases align to TRBD2. The junction had 7 bases not matched to a gene; V was cut back by 6 bases and J by 4 bases. The CDR3 runs 14 residues. CDR1 and CDR2 (germline): SEHNR, FQNEAQ (reference sequence). This CDR3 is CASRSSGSRYEQYF. CDR3 nucleotides: TGTGCCAGCAGAAGTAGCGGGAGCCGGTACGAGCAGTACTTC.

The chain links TRBV6-6 to TRBJ1-1, with D tentatively TRBD1 (6 bases). Trimming removed 5 bases at V and 0 bases at J, with 13 bases between. CDR1 and CDR2 from the germline V gene are MNHNY and SVGAGI (reference sequence). This CDR3 region has 15 residues. DNA for the CDR3: TGTGCCAGCAGTCAGGACAGATCCATGAACACTGAAGCTTTCTTT. Translating gives CASSQDRSMNTEAFF.

The gene calls are TRBV7-6 and TRBJ2-3, with 11 positions matching TRBD2. The V and J ends lost 5 bases and 0 bases, in that order; junction bases with no gene match: 7. Germline values: CDR1 SGHVS, CDR2 FNYEAQ. The CDR3 covers 17 residues. In DNA, the CDR3 is TGTGCCAGCAGCCCCCGACTAGCGGGAACTAGCACAGATACGCAGTATTTT. It translates to CASSPRLAGTSTDTQYF.

V gene TRBV4-2 combines with J gene TRBJ2-1, with TRBD2 matching 8 bases. CDR3 size: 16 residues. The germline gives CDR1 LGHNA, CDR2 YNFKEQ. V shed 0 bases, J shed 0 bases, and the junction held 1 base outside the gene matches. CDR3 bases: TGTGCCAGCAGCCAAGATAGCGGGACCTCCTACAATGAGCAGTTCTTC. Translated: CASSQDSGTSYNEQFF.

The chain is built from TRBV5-1 and TRBJ2-1; 11 nucleotides line up with TRBD1. CDR1 and CDR2 (germline): SGHRS, YFSETQ. The CDR3 consists of 16 residues. The ends lost 4 bases at V and 0 bases at J; junction bases unmatched: 3. CDR3 region: CASSRGTGGSYNEQFF. The DNA for the CDR3 is TGCGCCAGCAGCCGAGGGACAGGGGGCTCCTACAATGAGCAGTTCTTC.

J is TRBJ2-3 and V is TRBV7-9; 10 bases line up with TRBD2. This CDR3 spans 16 amino acids. Germline values: CDR1 SEHNR, CDR2 FQNEAQ (reference sequence). The V segment lost 5 bases and the J segment 5 bases; nucleotides outside the gene matches: 10. CDR3 residues: CASSQKAGGPGDTQYF. The CDR3 DNA reads as TGTGCCAGCAGCCAGAAAGCGGGAGGGCCGGGAGATACGCAGTATTTT.

The chain combines TRBV30 with TRBJ2-5; 10 nucleotides line up with TRBD1. Looked up from germline, CDR1 is GTSNPN and CDR2 is SVGIG (reference sequence). The CDR3 is 13 amino acids. The V segment lost 8 bases and the J segment 6 bases; nucleotides outside the gene matches: 9. The CDR3 DNA follows: TGTGCCGGGACGACAGGGGGCACGAAGACCCAGTACTTC. Amino acid sequence: CAGTTGGTKTQYF.

The chain employs TRBV7-9 and TRBJ1-5; D might be TRBD1 (6 bases). Germline CDR1 is SEHNR and CDR2 is FQNEAQ (reference sequence). Trimming took 5 bases from V and 1 from J, leaving 15 bases between them. The CDR3 consists of 16 residues. CDR3: CASSLGDTGSNQPQHF. The CDR3 DNA reads TGTGCCAGCAGCCTGGGGGACACAGGCAGCAATCAGCCCCAGCATTTT.

CDR3 amino acids: CASSGRTDERHQPQHF. CDR3 in DNA: TGTGCCAGCAGCGGTAGGACAGATGAGCGCCATCAGCCCCAGCATTTT. The V gene is TRBV11-3, the J gene TRBJ1-5; tentatively, D is TRBD1 (6 bases). This CDR3 has 16 residues. Germline V CDR1 and CDR2: SGHNT, YENEEA. The germline V and J ends were trimmed by 5 bases and 5 bases, with 19 bases remaining between them.

This chain connects TRBV18 to TRBJ2-5; TRBD2 is a possible D gene (6 bases). Trimming removed 11 bases at V and 2 bases at J, with 15 bases between. The CDR3 sequence is 13 residues long. Germline V gene sequence: CDR1 KGHSH, CDR2 LQKENI. The CDR3 protein is CAAQAGIQETQYF. The CDR3 nucleotides read TGTGCCGCCCAGGCGGGGATTCAAGAGACCCAGTACTTC. Full variable domain (outside the CDR3, taken from reference TRBV18 and TRBJ2-5): NAGVMQNPRHLVRRRGQEARLRCSPMKGHSHVYWYRQLPEEGLKFMVYLQKENIIDESGMPKERFSAEFPKEGPSILRIQQVVRGDSAAYFCAAQAGIQETQYFGPGTRLLVL.

CDR3 in amino acids: CASNGGGSYNEQFF. DNA of the CDR3: TGTGCCAGCAACGGCGGGGGTTCCTACAATGAGCAGTTCTTC. The chain links TRBV27 to TRBJ2-1, with 7 bases fitting TRBD2. CDR3 size: 14 residues. Germline trimming cut 7 bases from V and 1 base from J; bases unmatched to any gene: 4. Germline lookup yields CDR1 MNHEY and CDR2 SMNVEV (reference sequence).

The chain couples TRBV18 to TRBJ1-2, with D hard to call. Deletions cut 5 bases from V and 4 bases from J, with 14 bases between. The CDR3 totals 14 residues. Germline-derived CDR1 and CDR2 are KGHSH and LQKENI. In nucleotides, the CDR3 is TGTGCCAGCTCAGAATTAACGGATGGCTATGGCTACACCTTC. The encoded protein is CASSELTDGYGYTF.

This chain links TRBV19 with TRBJ1-2; weak D call: TRBD1 (6 bases). The germline V gene encodes CDR1 LNHDA and CDR2 SQIVND (reference sequence). V was clipped by 3 bases and J by 3 bases, with 11 bases between them. The CDR3 sequence is 14 residues long. CDR3 protein: CASSMFGGYYGYTF. The CDR3 DNA sequence: TGTGCCAGTAGTATGTTTGGGGGCTACTATGGCTACACCTTC.

The chain combines TRBV11-2 with TRBJ2-5; the match to TRBD1 covers 11 bases. Germline lookup yields CDR1 SGHAT and CDR2 FQNNGV. The V segment lost 5 bases and the J segment 5 bases; nucleotides outside the gene matches: 10. CDR3 size: 16 residues. CDR3 nucleotides: TGTGCCAGCAGCATCAGACTGGGGGACAGGGGGGAGACCCAGTACTTC. Translated: CASSIRLGDRGETQYF.

This clone was detected only a few times. This chain connects TRBV7-9 to TRBJ1-1; D uncertain. This CDR3 is built from 13 residues. Trimming removed 3 bases from V and 5 bases from J, with 10 bases in between. CDR1 and CDR2 (germline): SEHNR, FQNEAQ (reference sequence). The CDR3 sequence is CASSLEGRTEAFF. CDR3 in DNA: TGTGCCAGCAGCTTGGAAGGAAGGACTGAAGCTTTCTTT. Variable domain in full (rest from reference TRBV7-9 and TRBJ1-1): DTGVSQNPRHKITKRGQNVTFRCDPISEHNRLYWYRQTLGQGPEFLTYFQNEAQLEKSRLLSDRFSAERPKGSFSTLEIQRTEQGDSAMYLCASSLEGRTEAFFGQGTRLTVV.

CDR3 sequence: CASSQGVGYTF. In DNA, the CDR3 is TGTGCCAGCAGTCAGGGGGTTGGCTACACCTTC. This rearrangement joins TRBV28 to TRBJ1-2; TRBD1 aligns across 7 bases. The CDR3 totals 11 residues. V shed 5 bases, J shed 7 bases, and the junction held 1 base outside the gene matches. The germline V gene encodes CDR1 MDHEN and CDR2 SYDVKM.

This clone appeared a single time. This rearrangement joins TRBV28 to TRBJ1-2; a weak D match, TRBD1 (6 bases). Germline lookup yields CDR1 MDHEN and CDR2 SYDVKM. This CDR3 is built from 16 residues. The V gene lost 8 bases and the J gene lost 0 bases, with 19 bases spanning the gap. This CDR3 reads CASVVGGHNANYGYTF. CDR3 DNA: TGTGCCAGCGTCGTGGGGGGACACAATGCTAACTATGGCTACACCTTC.

The chain recombines TRBV7-2 with TRBJ2-3; the D gene is possibly TRBD2 (5 bases). V shed 5 bases and J shed 4 bases, with 16 bases lying between them. This CDR3 contains 15 residues. CDR1 is SGHTA and CDR2 is FQGNSA in the germline V gene. The CDR3 coding sequence is TGTGCCAGCAGCCCTGGACTCTTCCGCGCAGATACGCAGTATTTT. It translates to CASSPGLFRADTQYF.